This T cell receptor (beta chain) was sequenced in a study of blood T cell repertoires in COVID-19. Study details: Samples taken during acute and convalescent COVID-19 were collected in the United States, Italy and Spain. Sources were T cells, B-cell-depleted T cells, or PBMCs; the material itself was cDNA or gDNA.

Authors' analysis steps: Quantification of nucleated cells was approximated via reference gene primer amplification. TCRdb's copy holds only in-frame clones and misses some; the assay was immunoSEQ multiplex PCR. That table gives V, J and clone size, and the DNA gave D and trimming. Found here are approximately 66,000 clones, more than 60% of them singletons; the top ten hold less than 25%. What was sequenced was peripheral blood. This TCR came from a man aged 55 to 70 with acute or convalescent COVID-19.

The CDR3 loop is CASGLPTGTGLWRAEAFF. The CDR3 DNA sequence: TGTGCTAGTGGTTTGCCCACCGGGACAGGCCTATGGCGGGCTGAAGCTTTCTTT. The genes are TRBV12-5 and TRBJ1-1; the match to TRBD1 covers 8 bases. Germline V gene sequence: CDR1 LGHNT, CDR2 FRNRAP. J lost 6 bases, V lost 2 bases, and 17 bases had no gene match. The CDR3 covers 18 residues.